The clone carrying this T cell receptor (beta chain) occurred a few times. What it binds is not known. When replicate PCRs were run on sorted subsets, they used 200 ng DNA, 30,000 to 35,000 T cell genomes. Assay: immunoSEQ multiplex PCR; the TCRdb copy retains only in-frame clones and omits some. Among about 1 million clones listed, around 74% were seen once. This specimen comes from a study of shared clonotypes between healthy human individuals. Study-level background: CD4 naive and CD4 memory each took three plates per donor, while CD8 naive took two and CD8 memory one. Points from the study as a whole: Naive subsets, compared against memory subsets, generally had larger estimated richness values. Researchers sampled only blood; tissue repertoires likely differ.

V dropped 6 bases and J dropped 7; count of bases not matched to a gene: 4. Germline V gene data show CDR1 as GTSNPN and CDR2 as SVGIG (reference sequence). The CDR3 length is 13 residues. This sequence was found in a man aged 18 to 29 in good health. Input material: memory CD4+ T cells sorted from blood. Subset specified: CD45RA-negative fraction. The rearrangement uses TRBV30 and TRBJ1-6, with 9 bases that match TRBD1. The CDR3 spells CACWTGANSPLHF. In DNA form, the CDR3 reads TGTGCCTGTTGGACAGGGGCAAATTCACCCCTCCACTTT.